The 31 T cell receptor beta chains given below trace back to one sample, sequenced in a study of vaccination effects on CD4 cells after COVID-19. No antigen is known for these receptors. Produced via immunoSEQ multiplex PCR; TCRdb's table is partial and in-frame only. The sample carries about 20,000 clones, roughly 74% recorded once. Expansion of antigen-specific CD4+ T cells with viral peptide pools was carried out by the ViraFEST assay before sequencing. The culture ran for roughly ten days, and then CD4+ T cells were isolated. The person acquired a PCR-confirmed SARS-CoV-2 infection between March and December 2020. This sample comprised CD4+ T cells from PBMCs cultured with a peptide pool, obtained before COVID-19 vaccination. All receptors derive from a human donor who had a prior SARS-CoV-2 infection.

The rearrangement uses TRBV6-5 and TRBJ2-3; D is ambiguous. The V end was cut by 6 bases, the J end by 4 bases, with 17 bases between. This CDR3 region has 15 residues. The germline V gene has CDR1 MNHEY and CDR2 SVGAGI. For the CDR3, the DNA is TGTGCCAGCAGAGAGACTCAGGAGCCAGCAGATACGCAGTATTTT. Protein sequence: CASRETQEPADTQYF.

The chain combines TRBV29-1 with TRBJ2-3; 8 nucleotides match TRBD1. This CDR3 region has 14 residues. V shed 6 bases, J shed 0 bases, and the junction held 5 bases outside the gene matches. Looked up from germline, CDR1 is SQVTM and CDR2 is ANQGSEA. The CDR3 sequence is CSVRTGTSTDTQYF. CDR3 bases: TGCAGCGTCCGGACAGGGACTAGCACAGATACGCAGTATTTT.

Within the sample, this clone is large. Other DNA sequences of this sample code for an identical CDR3. The J gene is TRBJ2-5, the V gene TRBV7-2; D call uncertain. The CDR3 runs 13 residues. The germline CDR1 and CDR2 sequences are SGHTA and FQGNSA. Trimming removed 2 bases from V and 5 bases from J, with 9 bases in between. CDR3: CASSLSLGETQYF. In DNA form, the CDR3 reads TGTGCCAGCAGCTTATCCCTGGGGGAGACCCAGTACTTC.

The V gene is TRBV11-2, the J gene TRBJ1-2; 9 bases match TRBD1. There are 16 residues in the CDR3. Germline-derived CDR1 and CDR2 are SGHAT and FQNNGV. Trimming took 0 bases from V and 4 from J; bases not matched to a gene: 6. CDR3 residues: CASSLDSGTGIYGYTF. For the CDR3, the DNA is TGTGCCAGCAGCTTAGACTCCGGGACAGGGATCTATGGCTACACCTTC.

The V gene is TRBV21-1, the J gene TRBJ1-1. TRBV21-1 is a known pseudogene. This CDR3 comprises 19 residues. The CDR3 loop is CASSKAARGGVYGVTEAFF. CDR3 in DNA: TGTGCCAGCAGCAAGGCGGCCAGGGGGGGCGTTTATGGGGTCACTGAAGCTTTCTTT.

The chain has TRBV5-1 and TRBJ2-7; 7 bases are shared with TRBD1. J was trimmed by 6 bases and V by 2 bases; bases with no gene match: 17. The CDR3 consists of 17 residues. Germline assignment: CDR1 SGHRS and CDR2 YFSETQ. The CDR3 loop reads CASSFRQGELVRGEQYF. The CDR3, as DNA: TGCGCCAGCAGCTTTCGACAGGGTGAACTGGTACGGGGCGAGCAGTACTTC. Looking up the rest from reference TRBV5-1 and TRBJ2-7 gives the full variable domain: KAGVTQTPRYLIKTRGQQVTLSCSPISGHRSVSWYQQTPGQGLQFLFEYFSETQRNKGNFPGRFSGRQFSNSRSEMNVSTLELGDSALYLCASSFRQGELVRGEQYFGPGTRLTVT.

This clone was seen more than once but under ten times. J is TRBJ1-5 and V is TRBV4-1; possibly TRBD1 for D (6 bases). V was trimmed by 0 bases and J by 2 bases, leaving 14 bases between them. The germline V gene encodes CDR1 MGHRA and CDR2 YSYEKL. The length of the CDR3 is 17 residues. CDR3 residues: CASSQENQGKGNQPQHF. Written as DNA, the CDR3 is TGCGCCAGCAGCCAAGAAAACCAGGGGAAGGGCAATCAGCCCCAGCATTTT.

This clone was found a few times. This sample includes further DNA sequences coding for the same CDR3. The rearrangement uses TRBV5-4 and TRBJ2-3; the match to TRBD2 covers 7 bases. With 0 bases clipped from V and 0 bases from J, the junction kept 4 bases outside the gene matches. CDR1 is SGHNT and CDR2 is YYREEE in the germline V gene (reference sequence). The CDR3 has 16 residues. For the CDR3, the DNA is TGTGCCAGCAGCTTGGGTGCGGGAGTTAGCACAGATACGCAGTATTTT. Protein: CASSLGAGVSTDTQYF.

The chain joins TRBV21-1 to TRBJ1-1. TRBV21-1 is recorded as a pseudogene. The length of the CDR3 is 10 residues. CDR3 nucleotides: TGTGCCAGCAGCGATATAGAAGCTTTCTTT. It encodes CASSDIEAFF.

This clone was counted once. The chain joins TRBV27 to TRBJ2-4, with D perhaps matching TRBD1 (5 bases). The germline V gene encodes CDR1 MNHEY and CDR2 SMNVEV (reference sequence). Deletions cut 1 base from V and 4 bases from J, with 11 bases between. This CDR3 is built from 15 residues. CDR3 in DNA: TGTGCCAGCAGTTTATACTTCCCAGGGAAAAACATTCAGTACTTC. Protein: CASSLYFPGKNIQYF.

In this sample, this clone turned up a few times. This chain connects TRBV6-2 or TRBV6-3 to TRBJ2-5, with D maybe TRBD2 (7 bases). This CDR3 is built from 18 residues. Per the germline V gene, CDR1 is MNHEY and CDR2 is SVGEGT. V was pared by 6 bases and J by 0 bases, with 23 bases between. Here the CDR3 reads CASSPHVARGGDQETQYF. The CDR3 nucleotides are TGTGCCAGCAGCCCGCACGTCGCGAGAGGGGGGGACCAAGAGACCCAGTACTTC.

The chain carries TRBV5-6 and TRBJ2-1; the D gene is possibly TRBD1 (5 bases). Trimming left V 1 base short and J 7 bases short, with 9 bases between. The CDR3 loop spans 13 amino acids. Germline V gene sequence: CDR1 SGHDT, CDR2 YYEEEE. DNA of the CDR3: TGTGCCAGCAGCTTGTCCGACAGAAATGAGCAGTTCTTC. Amino acids: CASSLSDRNEQFF.

The chain employs TRBV4-3 and TRBJ2-6; 8 bases match TRBD1. The junction had 7 bases not matched to a gene; V was cut back by 0 bases and J by 0 bases. The CDR3 covers 19 residues. Looked up from germline, CDR1 is LGHNA and CDR2 is YSLEER. The CDR3 region is CASSQDSTGVHSGANVLTF. The CDR3 region has the DNA TGCGCCAGCAGCCAAGATTCGACAGGGGTTCACTCTGGGGCCAACGTCCTGACTTTC.

The chain recombines TRBV29-1 with TRBJ2-5; D is possibly TRBD1 (5 bases). This CDR3 is 13 amino acids long. In germline, CDR1 is SQVTM, CDR2 ANQGSEA. V lost 4 bases, J lost 0 bases, and 9 bases lay in between. CDR3 coding DNA: TGCAGCGTTGTCGGCAGGGACCAAGAGACCCAGTACTTC. This encodes CSVVGRDQETQYF.

The CDR3 sequence: CASSPRRTAYNEQFF. The CDR3 bases are TGTGCCAGTAGTCCACGCCGGACTGCTTACAATGAGCAGTTCTTC. The rearrangement uses TRBV19 and TRBJ2-1; possibly TRBD2 for D (5 bases). The V end lost 5 bases, the J end lost 4 bases, and 15 bases lay between the germline ends. Per germline, CDR1 LNHDA and CDR2 SQIVND (reference sequence). CDR3 size: 15 residues.

The gene calls are TRBV18 and TRBJ1-2, with 7 positions matching TRBD1. This CDR3 is 14 amino acids long. The V and J ends lost 1 base and 6 bases, in that order; junction bases with no gene match: 5. Per the germline V gene, CDR1 is KGHSH and CDR2 is LQKENI. This CDR3 is CASSPQGAQDGYTF. Here the CDR3 DNA reads TGTGCCAGCTCACCACAGGGGGCGCAAGATGGCTACACCTTC.

Note on this clone: The junction departs from germline at one end; a sequencing error may be responsible. The chain combines TRBV12-3 or TRBV12-4 with TRBJ1-2, with 7 bases fitting TRBD1. The CDR3 contains 13 residues. DNA for the CDR3: TGTGCCAGCAGCTTAGGGGACAGCTATGGCTACACCTTC. Translated: CASSLGDSYGYTF.

This clone has a handful of counts. The V and J genes are TRBV5-4 and TRBJ2-1; 11 nucleotides line up with TRBD2. The CDR3 is made up of 15 amino acids. CDR1 and CDR2 (germline): SGHNT, YYREEE (reference sequence). After removal of 4 bases from V and 4 bases from J, the junction contained 4 bases not matched to a gene. This CDR3 is CASSTRLAGYNEQFF. The CDR3 region has the DNA TGTGCCAGCAGCACCAGACTAGCGGGGTACAATGAGCAGTTCTTC.

The chain carries TRBV5-5 and TRBJ2-7; no firm D call. Trimming left V 4 bases short and J 0 bases short, with 11 bases between. In germline, CDR1 is SGHKS, CDR2 YYEKEE (reference sequence). This CDR3 comprises 14 residues. CDR3 in amino acids: CASSRAYPSYEQYF. The CDR3 DNA reads TGTGCCAGCAGCCGCGCATACCCCTCCTACGAGCAGTACTTC.

The sample holds one count of this clone. This chain joins TRBV18 and TRBJ1-4; D is possibly TRBD1 (5 bases). The V gene's germline CDR1 is KGHSH and CDR2 LQKENI. There are 14 residues in the CDR3. V was clipped by 3 bases and J by 5 bases, with 10 bases between them. The CDR3 protein is CASSPGRRNEKLFF. As DNA, the CDR3 is TGTGCCAGCTCACCGGGACGGAGGAATGAAAAACTGTTTTTT.

The chain carries TRBV5-1 and TRBJ1-1, with TRBD1 identical over 12 bases. Looked up from germline, CDR1 is SGHRS and CDR2 is YFSETQ. This CDR3 spans 16 amino acids. V was clipped by 4 bases and J by 1 base; unmatched bases: 5. Here the CDR3 reads CASSRGQGAPNTEAFF. Written as DNA, the CDR3 is TGCGCCAGCAGCCGGGGACAGGGGGCCCCGAACACTGAAGCTTTCTTT.

This chain connects TRBV4-1 to TRBJ2-7; D gene ambiguous. The CDR3 consists of 16 residues. Trimming removed 4 bases from V and 0 bases from J, with 16 bases in between. The V gene's germline CDR1 is MGHRA and CDR2 YSYEKL. This CDR3 is CASSLIRSASSYEQYF. The CDR3 nucleotides are TGCGCCAGCAGCCTCATTAGATCGGCCTCCTCCTACGAGCAGTACTTC.

The J gene is TRBJ1-4, the V gene TRBV6-6, with TRBD1 as a possible D gene (6 bases). The CDR3 spans 14 residues. Trimming removed 4 bases at V and 7 bases at J, with 13 bases between. Germline assignment: CDR1 MNHNY and CDR2 SVGAGI (reference sequence). This CDR3 reads CASSWPGAGEKLFF. DNA for the CDR3: TGTGCCAGCAGTTGGCCAGGGGCGGGTGAAAAACTGTTTTTT.

J is TRBJ1-5 and V is TRBV28; 8 bases agree with TRBD1. Germline V CDR1 and CDR2: MDHEN, SYDVKM. The CDR3 is 14 residues long. V was pared by 4 bases and J by 6 bases, with 5 bases of the junction left unmatched. The CDR3 coding sequence is TGTGCCAGCAGTTCATCAGGGGGCGTTCAGCCCCAGCATTTT. Translating it yields CASSSSGGVQPQHF.

This clone was seen a few times. The chain joins TRBV10-3 to TRBJ1-6; no clear D. The germline CDR1 and CDR2 sequences are ENHRY and SYGVKD. The CDR3 covers 13 residues. Trimming pared 6 bases from V and 0 bases from J, leaving 3 bases between. CDR3 loop: CAIRGSYNSPLHF. The CDR3 bases are TGTGCCATCAGGGGCTCCTATAATTCACCCCTCCACTTT.

This CDR3 is CASRGTPPSTEAFF. CDR3 bases: TGTGCCAGCAGAGGGACACCGCCCAGCACTGAAGCTTTCTTT. V gene TRBV6-5 combines with J gene TRBJ1-1, with TRBD1 as a possible D gene (6 bases). Looked up from germline, CDR1 is MNHEY and CDR2 is SVGAGI. The CDR3 spans 14 residues. The V gene lost 6 bases and the J gene lost 4 bases, with 15 bases spanning the gap.

The chain joins TRBV2 to TRBJ1-6; TRBD1 agrees at 12 bases. The CDR3 is made up of 16 amino acids. From germline, CDR1 is SNHLY and CDR2 FYNNEI. V shed 6 bases, J shed 9 bases, and the junction held 9 bases outside the gene matches. The CDR3: CASRAGTGGYGSPLHF. CDR3 in DNA: TGTGCCAGCAGGGCTGGGACAGGGGGCTACGGTTCACCCCTCCACTTT.

The chain employs TRBV19 and TRBJ1-5; D call uncertain. V dropped 4 bases and J dropped 1 base, with 17 bases sitting between them. This CDR3 has 17 residues. The germline V gene encodes CDR1 LNHDA and CDR2 SQIVND (reference sequence). The CDR3 here is CASSTTVGSGSNQPQHF. The CDR3 nucleotides are TGTGCCAGTAGTACCACGGTGGGGTCGGGGAGCAATCAGCCCCAGCATTTT.

V usage is TRBV4-3 and J usage is TRBJ2-3, with 9 bases identical to TRBD2. V gave up 0 bases and J gave up 2 bases; unmatched junction bases: 6. The length of the CDR3 is 17 residues. Germline V CDR1 and CDR2: LGHNA, YSLEER. The CDR3 region is CASSQESTSGSTDTQYF. The CDR3 nucleotides read TGCGCCAGCAGCCAAGAATCTACTAGCGGGTCCACAGATACGCAGTATTTT.

This clone appeared once. The J gene is TRBJ2-3, the V gene TRBV5-4; TRBD2 aligns across 10 bases. Trimming took 10 bases from V and 0 from J; bases not matched to a gene: 5. The germline CDR1 and CDR2 sequences are SGHNT and YYREEE (reference sequence). This CDR3 comprises 14 residues. The CDR3 protein is CAGRTSGSTDTQYF. Here the CDR3 DNA reads TGTGCCGGCCGGACTAGCGGAAGCACAGATACGCAGTATTTT.

The chain couples TRBV2 to TRBJ1-4; the match to TRBD1 covers 8 bases. Germline V gives CDR1 SNHLY, CDR2 FYNNEI. The CDR3 runs to 16 residues. The J segment lost 7 bases and the V segment lost 3 bases, leaving 10 bases of the junction unmatched. In DNA form, the CDR3 reads TGTGCCAGCAGTGATCTCAGGGGGCGGATTTCTGAAAAACTGTTTTTT. It translates to CASSDLRGRISEKLFF. Looking up the rest from reference TRBV2 and TRBJ1-4 gives the full variable domain: EPEVTQTPSHQVTQMGQEVILRCVPISNHLYFYWYRQILGQKVEFLVSFYNNEISEKSEIFDDQFSVERPDGSNFTLKIRSTKLEDSAMYFCASSDLRGRISEKLFFGSGTQLSVL.